This T cell receptor (beta chain) derives from a study of early T cells in non-severe SARS-CoV-2 infection. Overall study context: The authors sequenced bulk RNA from unsorted whole blood, leaving chains unpaired. Findings of the study overall: VDJdb matching skewed toward anti-spike CD8 responses, missing private and CD4 specificities.

The V end lost 5 bases, the J end lost 6 bases, and 17 bases lay between the germline ends. The CDR3 covers 16 residues. The germline gives CDR1 SEHNR, CDR2 FQNEAQ (reference sequence). Individual cDNA molecules carried attached unique molecular identifiers. TCRdb called the 5' RACE reads again in MiXCR, with one record for every CDR3 protein. The table shows 34,000 or so distinct CDR3 sequences, with over 9% occurring only once. This clonotype has ten or more counts. Its antigen is unidentified. The origin of this receptor is an adult who was a healthcare worker with PCR-confirmed SARS-CoV-2 infection or an uninfected control (not recorded which). This chain connects TRBV7-9 to TRBJ1-6, with a tentative D call TRBD1 (6 bases). Sequencing was performed on whole blood. CDR3 in amino acids: CASSALVTGGNSPLHF. CDR3 sequence (DNA): TGTGCCAGCAGCGCTTTGGTGACAGGAGGTAATTCACCCCTCCACTTT.